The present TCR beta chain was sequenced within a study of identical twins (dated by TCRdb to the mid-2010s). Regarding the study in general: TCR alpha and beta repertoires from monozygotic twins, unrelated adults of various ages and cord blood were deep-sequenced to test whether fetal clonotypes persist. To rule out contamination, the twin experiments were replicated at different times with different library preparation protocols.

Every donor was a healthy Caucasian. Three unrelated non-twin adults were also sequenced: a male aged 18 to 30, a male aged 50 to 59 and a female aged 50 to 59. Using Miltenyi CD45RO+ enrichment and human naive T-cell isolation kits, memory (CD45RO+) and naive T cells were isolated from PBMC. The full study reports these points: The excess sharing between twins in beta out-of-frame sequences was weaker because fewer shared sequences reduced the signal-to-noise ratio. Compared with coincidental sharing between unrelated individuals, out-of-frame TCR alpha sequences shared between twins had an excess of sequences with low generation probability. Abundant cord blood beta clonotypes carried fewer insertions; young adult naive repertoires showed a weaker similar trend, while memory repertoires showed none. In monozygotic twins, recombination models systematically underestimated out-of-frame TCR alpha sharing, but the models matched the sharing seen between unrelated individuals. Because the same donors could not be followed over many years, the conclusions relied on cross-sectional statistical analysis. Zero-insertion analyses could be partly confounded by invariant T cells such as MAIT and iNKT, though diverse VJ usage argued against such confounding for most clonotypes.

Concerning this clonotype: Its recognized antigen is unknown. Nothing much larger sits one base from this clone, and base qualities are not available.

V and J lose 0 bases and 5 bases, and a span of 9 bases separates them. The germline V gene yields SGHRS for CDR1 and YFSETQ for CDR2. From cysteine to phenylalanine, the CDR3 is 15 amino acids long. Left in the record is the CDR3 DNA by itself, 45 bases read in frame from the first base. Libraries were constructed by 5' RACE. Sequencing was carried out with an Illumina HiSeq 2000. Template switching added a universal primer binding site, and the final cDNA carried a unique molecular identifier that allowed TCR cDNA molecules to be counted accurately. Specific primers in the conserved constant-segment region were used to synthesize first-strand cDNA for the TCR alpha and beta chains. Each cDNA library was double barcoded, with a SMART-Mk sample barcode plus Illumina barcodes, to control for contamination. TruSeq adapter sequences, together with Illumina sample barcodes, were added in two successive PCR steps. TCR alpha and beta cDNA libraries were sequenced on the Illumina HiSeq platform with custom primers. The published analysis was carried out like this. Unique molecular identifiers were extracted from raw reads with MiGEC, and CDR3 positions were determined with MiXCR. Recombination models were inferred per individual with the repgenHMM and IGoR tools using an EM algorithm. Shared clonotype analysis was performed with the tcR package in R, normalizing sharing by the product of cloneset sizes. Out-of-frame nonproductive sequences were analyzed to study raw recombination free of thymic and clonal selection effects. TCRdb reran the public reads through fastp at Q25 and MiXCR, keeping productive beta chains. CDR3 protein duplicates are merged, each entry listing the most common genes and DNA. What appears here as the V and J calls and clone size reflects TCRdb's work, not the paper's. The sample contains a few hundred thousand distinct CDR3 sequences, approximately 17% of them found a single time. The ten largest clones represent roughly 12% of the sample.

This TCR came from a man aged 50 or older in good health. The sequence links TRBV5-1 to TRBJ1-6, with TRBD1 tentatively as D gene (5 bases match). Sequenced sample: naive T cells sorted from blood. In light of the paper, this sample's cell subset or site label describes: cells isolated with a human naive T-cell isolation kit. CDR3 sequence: CASSLVQGDNSPLHF. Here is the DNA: TGCGCCAGCAGCTTGGTTCAGGGTGATAATTCACCCCTCCACTTT. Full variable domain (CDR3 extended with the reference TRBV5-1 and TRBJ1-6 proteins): KAGVTQTPRYLIKTRGQQVTLSCSPISGHRSVSWYQQTPGQGLQFLFEYFSETQRNKGNFPGRFSGRQFSNSRSEMNVSTLELGDSALYLCASSLVQGDNSPLHFGNGTRLTVT.